Listed here are 15 T cell receptor beta chains from one sample, sequenced in a study of blood T cell repertoires in COVID-19. The repertoire was sequenced with immunoSEQ multiplex PCR; TCRdb's copy has only in-frame clones and lacks some. The sample contains roughly 7,500 clones, about 73% of which appear only once. Source material: peripheral blood. These receptors all stem from a human donor in a cohort sampled during active COVID-19.

V is TRBV29-1 and J is TRBJ2-3; no definite D call. The CDR3 is 13 amino acids. V dropped 7 bases and J dropped 0 bases, with 11 bases sitting between them. Germline CDR1 SQVTM, CDR2 ANQGSEA. CDR3 region: CSGEIPSTDTQYF. The CDR3 nucleotides are TGCAGCGGAGAGATACCTAGCACAGATACGCAGTATTTT.

The chain employs TRBV19 and TRBJ2-7, with 9 bases fitting TRBD2. Germline trimming cut 11 bases from V and 0 bases from J; bases unmatched to any gene: 5. The CDR3 has 13 amino acids. Germline V gene lookup returns CDR1 LNHDA and CDR2 SQIVND (reference sequence). The DNA of the CDR3 is TGTGCCTCGCGGGGGGGGGCCTCCTACGAGCAGTACTTC. It encodes CASRGGASYEQYF.

This CDR3 is CSVETGTSREQYF. Here the CDR3 DNA reads TGCAGCGTTGAGACCGGGACTTCGAGGGAGCAGTACTTC. The V gene is TRBV29-1, the J gene TRBJ2-7; D is perhaps TRBD2 (6 bases). The CDR3 runs 13 residues. The V gene lost 3 bases and the J gene lost 7 bases, with 16 bases spanning the gap. Germline assignment: CDR1 SQVTM and CDR2 ANQGSEA.

This clone has only a few counts. J is TRBJ2-5 and V is TRBV11-2; TRBD1 is a possible D gene (5 bases). Germline V gene sequence: CDR1 SGHAT, CDR2 FQNNGV. Trimming shortened V by 0 bases and J by 6 bases, and 11 bases separated the two germline ends. The CDR3 is made up of 14 amino acids. The CDR3: CASSLDPGIKTQYF. The CDR3 nucleotides read TGTGCCAGCAGCTTAGATCCAGGGATAAAGACCCAGTACTTC.

This clone appeared a few times. J is TRBJ2-7 and V is TRBV12-5; tentatively, D is TRBD2 (6 bases). CDR1 and CDR2 from the germline V gene are LGHNT and FRNRAP. Trimming cost V 4 bases and J 5 bases, with 6 bases left between them. CDR3 length: 11 amino acids. The CDR3 DNA reads as TGTGCTAGTGGTTGGGGGGACGAGCAGTACTTC. Translating it yields CASGWGDEQYF.

This chain connects TRBV18 to TRBJ2-3; 8 bases match TRBD1. Germline-derived CDR1 and CDR2 are KGHSH and LQKENI. V shed 0 bases, J shed 0 bases, and the junction held 5 bases outside the gene matches. The CDR3 is 17 amino acids. The CDR3 sequence is CASSPPEQGVSTDTQYF. For the CDR3, the DNA is TGTGCCAGCTCACCACCGGAACAGGGGGTGAGCACAGATACGCAGTATTTT.

V is TRBV7-6 and J is TRBJ2-7, with 8 nucleotides matching TRBD2. The CDR3 consists of 14 residues. After removal of 5 bases from V and 7 bases from J, the junction contained 10 bases not matched to a gene. The germline CDR1 and CDR2 sequences are SGHVS and FNYEAQ. CDR3 sequence: CASSPRGGTGEQYF. The CDR3 DNA follows: TGTGCCAGCAGCCCCCGGGGGGGTACCGGGGAGCAGTACTTC. Drawing the rest from reference TRBV7-6 and TRBJ2-7, the complete variable domain is GAGVSQSPRYKVTKRGQDVALRCDPISGHVSLYWYRQALGQGPEFLTYFNYEAQQDKSGLPNDRFSAERPEGSISTLTIQRTEQRDSAMYRCASSPRGGTGEQYFGPGTRLTVT.

The genes are TRBV6-2 or TRBV6-3 and TRBJ2-5; TRBD2 matches 9 bases. Germline trimming cut 4 bases from V and 7 bases from J; bases unmatched to any gene: 10. The CDR3 totals 15 residues. In germline, CDR1 is MNHEY, CDR2 SVGEGT. The chain's CDR3 is CASSSAGGPFGTQYF. CDR3 nucleotides: TGTGCCAGCAGTTCAGCGGGAGGCCCCTTCGGGACCCAGTACTTC.

This chain uses TRBV7-3 with TRBJ2-6, with D tentatively TRBD2 (7 bases). The V gene's germline CDR1 is SGHTA and CDR2 FQGTGA. The CDR3 extends over 18 amino acids. Trimming cost V 5 bases and J 0 bases, with 17 bases left between them. CDR3 amino acids: CASSLGGGPPSGANVLTF. In nucleotides, the CDR3 is TGTGCCAGCAGCCTGGGGGGGGGCCCCCCCTCTGGGGCCAACGTCCTGACTTTC.

This clone occurred once. The V gene is TRBV28, the J gene TRBJ1-1; no clear D gene. CDR3 size: 15 residues. Trimming shortened V by 2 bases and J by 3 bases, and 13 bases separated the two germline ends. Germline V lookup: CDR1 MDHEN, CDR2 SYDVKM. The CDR3 loop is CASSLARWRDTEAFF. CDR3 in DNA: TGTGCCAGCAGTTTAGCCCGATGGAGGGACACTGAAGCTTTCTTT.

The rearrangement joins TRBV11-2 to TRBJ2-1; 8 bases are shared with TRBD2. The CDR3 consists of 13 residues. Germline CDR1 reads SGHAT; CDR2 reads FQNNGV. The trim removed 8 bases at V and 10 bases at J, leaving 10 bases unmatched. The CDR3 nucleotides are TGTGCCAGCCTCCAGCGGGAGAGTTGGGAGCAGTTCTTC. Translated, it gives CASLQRESWEQFF.

This sequence joins TRBV11-2 and TRBJ2-5; D unresolved. The CDR3 is made up of 13 amino acids. V was clipped by 3 bases and J by 7 bases, with 12 bases between them. Germline lookup yields CDR1 SGHAT and CDR2 FQNNGV. The CDR3: CASSLKATGTQYF. The CDR3 coding sequence is TGTGCCAGCAGCTTGAAGGCTACGGGGACCCAGTACTTC. The full variable domain, its missing parts supplied by reference TRBV11-2 and TRBJ2-5, is EAGVAQSPRYKIIEKRQSVAFWCNPISGHATLYWYQQILGQGPKLLIQFQNNGVVDDSQLPKDRFSAERLKGVDSTLKIQPAKLEDSAVYLCASSLKATGTQYFGPGTRLLVL.

This chain joins TRBV25-1 and TRBJ1-4, with a possible D match to TRBD1 (5 bases). Germline values: CDR1 MGHDK, CDR2 SYGVNS. V gave up 9 bases and J gave up 5 bases, with 16 bases separating them. This CDR3 spans 14 amino acids. CDR3 in amino acids: CASSKGAPNEKLFF. Here the CDR3 DNA reads TGTGCCAGTTCTAAAGGGGCCCCGAATGAAAAACTGTTTTTT.

V gene TRBV5-4 combines with J gene TRBJ2-7, with D possibly TRBD1 on 6 matching bases. The CDR3 runs to 15 residues. V shed 4 bases and J shed 2 bases, with 16 bases lying between them. CDR1 is SGHNT and CDR2 is YYREEE in the germline V gene (reference sequence). CDR3 residues: CASSPRDNLAYEQYF. The CDR3, as DNA: TGTGCCAGCAGCCCCCGGGACAATCTCGCCTACGAGCAGTACTTC.

V is TRBV5-4 and J is TRBJ2-3; 8 positions match TRBD2. The germline gives CDR1 SGHNT, CDR2 YYREEE (reference sequence). CDR3 length equals 16 residues. Germline trimming cut 1 base from V and 1 base from J; bases unmatched to any gene: 5. The CDR3 sequence: CASSLRWREGTDTQYF. In DNA form, the CDR3 reads TGTGCCAGCAGCTTGCGTTGGCGGGAGGGCACAGATACGCAGTATTTT. Using reference TRBV5-4 and TRBJ2-3 for the parts outside the CDR3, the full variable domain is ETGVTQSPTHLIKTRGQQVTLRCSSQSGHNTVSWYQQALGQGPQFIFQYYREEENGRGNFPPRFSGLQFPNYSSELNVNALELDDSALYLCASSLRWREGTDTQYFGPGTRLTVL.